The rows below give T cell receptor beta chains drawn from one sample of a study of cytomegalovirus exposure and HLA in healthy donors. Sequenced by immunoSEQ multiplex PCR; TCRdb stores in-frame clones only, minus some. The table records about 140,000 clones, about 71% of them present only once. The sample comprised PBMCs. Source of these receptors: an older woman in good health and CMV-seropositive. Each CDR3 is given with its conserved first and last residue. D genes are given only for firm matches. Clone size is given for some rows only: seen once, a few or many times, or a class if the clone is expanded.

d_call	v_call	clone_size	j_call	cdr3_nt	cdr3_aa
TRBD1	TRBV28	few	TRBJ1-5	TGTGCCAGCAGTGTTGGGACAGGGCTTCAGCCCCAGCATTTT	CASSVGTGLQPQHF
TRBD2	TRBV7-9	NA	TRBJ2-5	TGTGCCAGCAGCTTAAGCGGGAAAAGGCCCGGTAAAGAGACCCAGTACTTC	CASSLSGKRPGKETQYF
TRBD2	TRBV12-5	once	TRBJ2-3	TGTGCTAGTGGTTTGGCTCGGACTAGCCCGGGGTGGGCAGATACGCAGTATTTT	CASGLARTSPGWADTQYF
TRBD1	TRBV2	NA	TRBJ1-2	TGTGCCAGCAGTGTCCGGGACAGTGGCTACACCTTC	CASSVRDSGYTF
NA	TRBV5-3	few	TRBJ1-5	TGTGCCAGAAGCTTGGCACAGGGCTGGAATCAGCCCCAGCATTTT	CARSLAQGWNQPQHF
TRBD2	TRBV5-4	NA	TRBJ2-3	TGTGCCAGCAGCTTGGCGGCTAGCGGGAGCAAGGATACGCAGTATTTT	CASSLAASGSKDTQYF
TRBD2	TRBV11-2	NA	TRBJ2-3	TGTGCCAGCAGCTTCCCAGGGACTAGCGGGAGAGATACGCAGTATTTT	CASSFPGTSGRDTQYF
NA	TRBV9	once	TRBJ2-3	TGTGCCAGCAGCGCAGGGCCTGGCACAGATACGCAGTATTTT	CASSAGPGTDTQYF
TRBD1	TRBV5-6	NA	TRBJ2-1	TGTGCCAGCAGCCCGGGTGACAGGGGGTACAATGAGCAGTTCTTC	CASSPGDRGYNEQFF
TRBD2	TRBV5-1	NA	TRBJ2-3	TGCGCCAGCAGCTTGCCTAGCGGGAGCCCAGATACGCAGTATTTT	CASSLPSGSPDTQYF
TRBD1	TRBV7-8	NA	TRBJ2-6	TGTGCCAGCAGCTTAGTTACAGACAGGGGGAGGGTTGGGGCCAACGTCCTGACTTTC	CASSLVTDRGRVGANVLTF
TRBD2	TRBV11-2	NA	TRBJ2-5	TGTGCCAGCAGCTCCAAGACTAGCGGGAGTATGCACTTC	CASSSKTSGSMHF
NA	TRBV6-5	few	TRBJ1-2	TGTGCCAGCAGTTACGGTCGGGGGGCAAAAGGCTACACCTTC	CASSYGRGAKGYTF
TRBD1	TRBV28	NA	TRBJ1-5	TGTGCCAGCAGTTTGGGGCGGGACAGGGTTAATCAGCCCCAGCATTTT	CASSLGRDRVNQPQHF
NA	TRBV27	NA	TRBJ2-1	TGTGCCAGCACCATCTTACAGGGAAAAAATGAGCAGTTCTTC	CASTILQGKNEQFF
NA	TRBV9	NA	TRBJ2-1	TGTGCCAGCAGCGTAGCCCAGGGGAGCGAGCAGTTCTTC	CASSVAQGSEQFF
TRBD1	TRBV28	NA	TRBJ1-5	TGTGCCAGCAGTTCGACAGGGGTGGGTCAGCCCCAGCATTTT	CASSSTGVGQPQHF
TRBD1	TRBV18	NA	TRBJ1-4	TGTGCCAGCTCACCCAGACAGGGGACCGGCGAAAAACTGTTTTTT	CASSPRQGTGEKLFF
NA	TRBV5-1	NA	TRBJ2-5	TGCGCCAGCAGCTTGGCCTCCCCAGAGACCCAGTACTTC	CASSLASPETQYF
TRBD1	TRBV6-1	NA	TRBJ1-5	TGTGCCAGCAGACACGGACAGGGTGTCCAGCCCCAGCATTTT	CASRHGQGVQPQHF
NA	TRBV4-1	NA	TRBJ2-4	TGCGCCAGCAGCCAAGGGGGGTCCGCGTGGGGGGACATTCAGTACTTC	CASSQGGSAWGDIQYF
NA	TRBV5-4	few	TRBJ1-5	TGTGCCAGCAGTCCCGGCCCCACAGGCGCCTATAGCAATCAGCCCCAGCATTTT	CASSPGPTGAYSNQPQHF
TRBD2	TRBV4-1	NA	TRBJ2-7	TGCGCCAGCAGCCAAGTATTAAGGAGGACTAGCGGAGGAAGCTCCTACGAGCAGTACTTC	CASSQVLRRTSGGSSYEQYF
TRBD1	TRBV6-5	NA	TRBJ1-3	TGTGCCAGCAGTTCATCCGGGACAGGGACTGGAAACACCATATATTTT	CASSSSGTGTGNTIYF
TRBD1	TRBV6-5	NA	TRBJ2-7	TGTGCCAGCAGTTTGACAGGGCCCTACGAGCAGTACTTC	CASSLTGPYEQYF
TRBD1	TRBV28	NA	TRBJ1-2	TGTGCCAGCAGTCGGGACAGGGTGAACTATGGCTACACCTTC	CASSRDRVNYGYTF
TRBD2	TRBV5-5	once	TRBJ2-5	TGTGCCAGCAGCTTGGCGGGGGGAGAGACCCAGTACTTC	CASSLAGGETQYF
NA	TRBV9	NA	TRBJ2-5	TGTGCCAGCAGCGTAGACTACGGGGAGACCCAGTACTTC	CASSVDYGETQYF
NA	TRBV11-2	NA	TRBJ1-6	TGTGCCAGCAGCTTCCGGGTGTCGCATTCACCCCTCCACTTT	CASSFRVSHSPLHF
NA	TRBV25-1	NA	TRBJ2-7	TGTGCCAGCAGTGATCCGGACAAATACGAGCAGTACTTC	CASSDPDKYEQYF
NA	TRBV14	NA	TRBJ1-1	TGTGCCAGCAGCCAGTTGTCAGGGGCTGAAGCTTTCTTT	CASSQLSGAEAFF
TRBD1	TRBV5-6	NA	TRBJ1-2	TGTGCCAGCACCGAGGGACAGGCGAACTATGGCTACACCTTC	CASTEGQANYGYTF
NA	TRBV4-1	once	TRBJ2-7	TGCGCCAGCAGCCAAGATCCTGGAGGGAACTACGAGCAGTACTTC	CASSQDPGGNYEQYF
TRBD1	TRBV28	NA	TRBJ1-5	TGTGCCAGCAGTCGAGCCGGGACAGCGGCAATAAGGGGCAATCAGCCCCAGCATTTT	CASSRAGTAAIRGNQPQHF
NA	TRBV5-1	NA	TRBJ1-4	TGCGCCAGCAGCTTATTCGGGTCAGCGGAGGAAAAACTGTTTTTT	CASSLFGSAEEKLFF
TRBD2	TRBV2	NA	TRBJ2-1	TGTGCCAGCTATACCGGGACTAGCAATGAGCAGTTCTTC	CASYTGTSNEQFF
TRBD2	TRBV29-1	NA	TRBJ2-3	TGCAGCGTTGACCAGCGGGAATCCAAAAGCACAGATACGCAGTATTTT	CSVDQRESKSTDTQYF
NA	TRBV5-8	NA	TRBJ2-1	TGTGCCAGCAGCAGGGTACTAGCTTACAATGAGCAGTTCTTC	CASSRVLAYNEQFF
NA	TRBV28	few	TRBJ1-2	TGTGCCTCCTCCCCGGGGGAGTATGGCTACACCTTC	CASSPGEYGYTF
TRBD1	TRBV5-1	few	TRBJ2-7	TGCGCCAGCAGCTTGCGGACAGGGGATGGCGAGCAGTACTTC	CASSLRTGDGEQYF
TRBD2	TRBV10-3	NA	TRBJ2-7	TGTGCCATCAGTGGATCCGGGACTAATTACGACGAGCAGTACTTC	CAISGSGTNYDEQYF
NA	TRBV10-3	few	TRBJ1-2	TGTGCCATCAGTGAGTCATACCAGGGCTATGGCTACACCTTC	CAISESYQGYGYTF
TRBD1	TRBV19	NA	TRBJ1-5	TGTGCCAGTAGTCTTGGGACAGACAGCAATCAGCCCCAGCATTTT	CASSLGTDSNQPQHF
TRBD1	TRBV7-8	NA	TRBJ2-7	TGTGCCAGCAGCTTATCCCCGACAGGGTCCTACGAGCAGTACTTC	CASSLSPTGSYEQYF
TRBD1	TRBV7-2	NA	TRBJ1-5	TGTGCCAGCAGCCGGGACAGGGTGTATCAGCCCCAGCATTTT	CASSRDRVYQPQHF
TRBD1	TRBV10-3	NA	TRBJ1-4	TGTGCCATCAGTGAGCATCTACAGGGGGAAAAACTGTTTTTT	CAISEHLQGEKLFF
TRBD1	TRBV12-5	NA	TRBJ2-1	TGTGCTAGTGGTTGGGACAGGAGCTCCTACAATGAGCAGTTCTTC	CASGWDRSSYNEQFF
NA	TRBV27	NA	TRBJ1-1	TGTGCCAGCAGTTTATCTTATATGAGCACTGAAGCTTTCTTT	CASSLSYMSTEAFF
NA	TRBV29-1	NA	TRBJ1-2	TGCAGCGTTGCGAATTTCCAGGGTGAAAACACCTTC	CSVANFQGENTF
NA	TRBV28	NA	TRBJ2-1	TGTGCCAGCAGTTCCAGGGGCCTACGCAATGAGCAGTTCTTC	CASSSRGLRNEQFF
NA	TRBV10-3	once	TRBJ1-5	TGTGCCATCAGTGGGGAGTATAGCAATCAGCCCCAGCATTTT	CAISGEYSNQPQHF
TRBD1	TRBV11-2	NA	TRBJ1-2	TGTGCCAGCAGCTTAACAGGGGGCGACTTTGGCTACACCTTC	CASSLTGGDFGYTF
NA	TRBV6-4	NA	TRBJ1-2	TGTGCCAGCAGTGACTCGAGCAGGGGCAAGGGCTACACCTTC	CASSDSSRGKGYTF
TRBD2	TRBV14	NA	TRBJ2-7	TGTGCCAGCAGCTTTAGCGGGAGAACCTACGAGCAGTACTTC	CASSFSGRTYEQYF